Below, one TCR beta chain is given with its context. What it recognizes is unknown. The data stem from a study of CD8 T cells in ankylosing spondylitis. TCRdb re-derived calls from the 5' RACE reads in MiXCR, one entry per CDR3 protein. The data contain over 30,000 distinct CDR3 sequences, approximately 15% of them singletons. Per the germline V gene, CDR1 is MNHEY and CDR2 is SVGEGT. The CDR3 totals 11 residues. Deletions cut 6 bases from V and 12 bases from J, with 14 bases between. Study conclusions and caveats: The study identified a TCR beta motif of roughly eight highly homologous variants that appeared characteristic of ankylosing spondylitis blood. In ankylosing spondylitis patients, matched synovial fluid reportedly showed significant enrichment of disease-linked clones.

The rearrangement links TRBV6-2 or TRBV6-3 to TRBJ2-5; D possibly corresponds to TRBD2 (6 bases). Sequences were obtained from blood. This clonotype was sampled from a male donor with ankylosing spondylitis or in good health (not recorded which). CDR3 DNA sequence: TGTGCCAGCAGCCTAGGGACTGAGGAGTACTTC. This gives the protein CASSLGTEEYF.